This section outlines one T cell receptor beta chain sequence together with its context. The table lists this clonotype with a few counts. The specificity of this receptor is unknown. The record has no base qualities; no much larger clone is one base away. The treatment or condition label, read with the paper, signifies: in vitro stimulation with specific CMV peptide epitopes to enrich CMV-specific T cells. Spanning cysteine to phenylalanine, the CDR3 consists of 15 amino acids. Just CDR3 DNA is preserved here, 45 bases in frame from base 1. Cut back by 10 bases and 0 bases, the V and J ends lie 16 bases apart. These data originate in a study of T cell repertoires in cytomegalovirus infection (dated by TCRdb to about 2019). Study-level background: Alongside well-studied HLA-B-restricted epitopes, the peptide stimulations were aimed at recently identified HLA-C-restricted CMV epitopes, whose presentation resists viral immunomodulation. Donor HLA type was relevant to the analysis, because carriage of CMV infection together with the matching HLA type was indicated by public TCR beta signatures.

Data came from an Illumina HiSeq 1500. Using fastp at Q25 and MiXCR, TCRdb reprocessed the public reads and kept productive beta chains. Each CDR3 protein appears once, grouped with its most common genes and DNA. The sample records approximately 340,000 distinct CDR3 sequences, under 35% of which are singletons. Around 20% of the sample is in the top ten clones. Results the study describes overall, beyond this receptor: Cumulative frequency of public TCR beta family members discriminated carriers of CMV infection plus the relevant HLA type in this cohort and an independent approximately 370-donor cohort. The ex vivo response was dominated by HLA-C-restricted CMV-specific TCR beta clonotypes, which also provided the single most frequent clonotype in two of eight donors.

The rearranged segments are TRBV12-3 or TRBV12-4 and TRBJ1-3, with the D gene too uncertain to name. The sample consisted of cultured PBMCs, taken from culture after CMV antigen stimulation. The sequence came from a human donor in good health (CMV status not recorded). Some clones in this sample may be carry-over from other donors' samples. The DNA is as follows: TGTGCCACCATAGGACTGCTAGCCTCTGGAAACACCATATATTTT. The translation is CATIGLLASGNTIYF.